The next 32 T cell receptor beta chains were all read from a single sample in a study of cytomegalovirus exposure and HLA in healthy donors. Amplification used 60 Vbeta primers and 13 Jbeta primers. Sequenced by immunoSEQ multiplex PCR; TCRdb stores in-frame clones only, minus some. The sample has some 55,000 clones, and its top ten clones hold 9.5% to 15%. Specimen: PBMCs. The receptor set was obtained from a young man in good health and CMV-seropositive.

This chain joins TRBV6-4 and TRBJ2-1, with 10 positions matching TRBD2. CDR1 and CDR2 (germline): MRHNA, SNTAGT. The CDR3 loop spans 16 amino acids. The J segment lost 1 base and the V segment lost 0 bases, leaving 0 bases of the junction unmatched. In DNA form, the CDR3 reads TGTGCCAGCAGTGACTCAGCGGGAGGGTCCTACAATGAGCAGTTCTTC. It encodes CASSDSAGGSYNEQFF.

With regard to this clone: The same CDR3 can be traced to other DNA sequences in this sample. The chain is built from TRBV9 and TRBJ1-2; 12 bases are a match to TRBD1. The CDR3 covers 17 residues. Germline loops: CDR1 SGDLS, CDR2 YYNGEE. The V and J ends lost 0 bases and 4 bases, in that order; junction bases with no gene match: 7. The CDR3 nucleotides read TGTGCCAGCAGCGTAGTGGGACAGGGGGCCTTCCCCTATGGCTACACCTTC. It specifies CASSVVGQGAFPYGYTF.

About this clone itself: Other DNA sequences in this specimen translate into the identical CDR3. The chain combines TRBV9 with TRBJ1-1; D is ambiguous. Germline-derived CDR1 and CDR2 are SGDLS and YYNGEE. V lost 2 bases, J lost 1 base, and 9 bases lay in between. This CDR3 has 14 residues. This chain's CDR3 is CASSVNSGNTEAFF. The CDR3 DNA reads TGTGCCAGCAGCGTTAATTCAGGGAACACTGAAGCTTTCTTT.

This chain joins TRBV6-1 and TRBJ2-2; D gene uncertain. The CDR3 totals 14 residues. V shed 4 bases and J shed 6 bases, with 12 bases lying between them. Germline CDR1 and CDR2: MNHNS and SASEGT. CDR3 DNA: TGTGCCAGCAGTGTGGGCAGGTTCCCCGGGGAGCTGTTTTTT. It yields the protein CASSVGRFPGELFF.

CDR3 residues: CASSGGPLNTGELFF. In DNA form, the CDR3 reads TGTGCCAGCAGTGGGGGCCCCTTGAACACCGGGGAGCTGTTTTTT. This sequence joins TRBV2 and TRBJ2-2; perhaps TRBD1 as D (5 bases). Germline V gene lookup returns CDR1 SNHLY and CDR2 FYNNEI. Trimming left V 4 bases short and J 1 base short, with 10 bases between. The CDR3 has 15 residues.

The V gene is TRBV7-2, the J gene TRBJ2-3, with a tentative D call TRBD1 (6 bases). Trimming removed 4 bases at V and 1 base at J, with 9 bases between. From germline, CDR1 is SGHTA and CDR2 FQGNSA. The CDR3 extends over 14 amino acids. CDR3 loop: CASSSGTRTDTQYF. CDR3 DNA: TGTGCCAGCAGCTCCGGGACACGCACAGATACGCAGTATTTT.

The chain recombines TRBV30 with TRBJ2-7; 7 bases are a match to TRBD1. The CDR3 extends over 11 amino acids. V gave up 7 bases and J gave up 3 bases; unmatched junction bases: 3. Germline CDR1 GTSNPN, CDR2 SVGIG (reference sequence). CDR3 sequence reads: CALTGVYEQYF. CDR3 nucleotide sequence: TGTGCCTTAACAGGGGTCTACGAGCAGTACTTC.

The rearrangement joins TRBV6-6 to TRBJ2-2, with 9 bases that match TRBD2. CDR3 size: 14 residues. The germline V gene encodes CDR1 MNHNY and CDR2 SVGAGI (reference sequence). V was pared by 8 bases and J by 1 base, with 2 bases of the junction left unmatched. CDR3 loop: CASDSGRNTGELFF. For the CDR3, the DNA is TGTGCCAGCGATAGCGGGAGGAACACCGGGGAGCTGTTTTTT.

The chain has TRBV2 and TRBJ2-1; 11 bases are a match to TRBD2. The CDR3 is 17 residues long. The V gene's germline CDR1 is SNHLY and CDR2 FYNNEI. V lost 2 bases, J lost 4 bases, and 7 bases stayed unmatched. The CDR3 spells CASSERLGLAEYNEQFF. In nucleotides, the CDR3 is TGTGCCAGCAGTGAACGGTTGGGACTAGCGGAGTACAATGAGCAGTTCTTC.

The chain couples TRBV5-6 to TRBJ2-7; D is ambiguous. V was trimmed by 1 base and J by 0 bases, leaving 5 bases between them. The CDR3 is made up of 13 amino acids. Germline CDR1 and CDR2: SGHDT and YYEEEE. For the CDR3, the DNA is TGTGCCAGCAGCTTGAGGAGCTCCTACGAGCAGTACTTC. Amino acid sequence: CASSLRSSYEQYF.

V usage is TRBV12-5 and J usage is TRBJ2-3, with TRBD2 matching over 7 bases. The CDR3 extends over 15 amino acids. The V and J ends lost 6 bases and 1 base, in that order; junction bases with no gene match: 7. Germline CDR1 LGHNT, CDR2 FRNRAP. DNA of the CDR3: TGTGCTAGTGGCGCCCCTAGCGGACGCACAGATACGCAGTATTTT. It is translated as CASGAPSGRTDTQYF.

The chain combines TRBV19 with TRBJ2-1; TRBD2 agrees at 14 bases. Germline values: CDR1 LNHDA, CDR2 SQIVND (reference sequence). Trimming removed 4 bases from V and 7 bases from J; junction bases left unmatched: 3. This CDR3 region has 15 residues. CDR3 loop: CASSTGLAGVNEQFF. CDR3 coding DNA: TGTGCCAGTAGTACGGGACTAGCGGGAGTGAATGAGCAGTTCTTC.

The chain employs TRBV15 and TRBJ2-1, with unresolved D. V was shortened by 1 base and J by 10 bases, with 8 bases between the two germline ends. The germline gives CDR1 LNHNV, CDR2 YYDKDF (reference sequence). The CDR3 runs 12 residues. CDR3 sequence reads: CATSRGAREQFF. CDR3 nucleotides: TGTGCCACCAGCAGAGGTGCGCGGGAGCAGTTCTTC.

The chain couples TRBV7-9 to TRBJ1-5; 11 bases are shared with TRBD1. The germline gives CDR1 SEHNR, CDR2 FQNEAQ (reference sequence). The CDR3 consists of 14 residues. Trimming took 4 bases from V and 7 from J; bases not matched to a gene: 3. CDR3 amino acids: CASSSGQGEQPQHF. Here the CDR3 DNA reads TGTGCCAGCAGCTCGGGACAGGGGGAACAGCCCCAGCATTTT.

The chain links TRBV5-1 to TRBJ2-1; possibly TRBD1 for D (6 bases). The CDR3 extends over 15 amino acids. Germline CDR1 SGHRS, CDR2 YFSETQ. Trimming cost V 1 base and J 2 bases, with 10 bases left between them. CDR3 sequence reads: CASSLSRGAYNEQFF. CDR3 DNA sequence: TGCGCCAGCAGCTTGAGCAGGGGCGCCTACAATGAGCAGTTCTTC.

The chain has TRBV6-5 and TRBJ2-1, with 7 bases matching TRBD1. The CDR3 covers 15 residues. Per the germline V gene, CDR1 is MNHEY and CDR2 is SVGAGI. The V and J ends lost 5 bases and 2 bases, in that order; junction bases with no gene match: 6. The CDR3 reads CASSGQVPPYNEQFF. CDR3 nucleotides: TGTGCCAGCAGTGGACAGGTCCCACCCTACAATGAGCAGTTCTTC.

V is TRBV19 and J is TRBJ1-2; D is unclear. The germline gives CDR1 LNHDA, CDR2 SQIVND (reference sequence). The CDR3 extends over 14 amino acids. Trimming took 8 bases from V and 2 from J, leaving 15 bases between them. The DNA for the CDR3 is TGTGCCAGTGTGGCTGGAGTAACCAACTATGGCTACACCTTC. It specifies CASVAGVTNYGYTF.

This clone is labeled medium-sized (0.01 to 0.1%) based on frequency. The V gene is TRBV7-9, the J gene TRBJ2-7; maybe TRBD2 (6 bases). The germline gives CDR1 SEHNR, CDR2 FQNEAQ (reference sequence). V shed 5 bases and J shed 4 bases, with 6 bases lying between them. The CDR3 totals 11 residues. The CDR3 nucleotides are TGTGCCAGCAGCCGGGAGTACGAGCAGTACTTC. Translated: CASSREYEQYF.

The V call is TRBV29-1, the J call TRBJ2-7; the D gene is possibly TRBD2 (6 bases). The CDR3 consists of 11 residues. Germline loops: CDR1 SQVTM, CDR2 ANQGSEA. Trimming pared 6 bases from V and 3 bases from J, leaving 9 bases between. DNA of the CDR3: TGCAGCGTCCGCGGGATCTACGAGCAGTACTTC. Translated, it gives CSVRGIYEQYF.

The V call is TRBV19, the J call TRBJ1-2; TRBD1 matches 7 bases. V was pared by 5 bases and J by 2 bases, with 2 bases of the junction left unmatched. The CDR3 has 13 amino acids. Germline V gene sequence: CDR1 LNHDA, CDR2 SQIVND (reference sequence). The CDR3 region has the DNA TGTGCCAGTAGTCGGGGACAGAACTATGGCTACACCTTC. It translates to CASSRGQNYGYTF.

The CDR3 nucleotides read TGTGCCAGCAGCTCCCCCACTAGCCGGACCAATGAGCAGTTCTTC. Translated: CASSSPTSRTNEQFF. The J gene is TRBJ2-1, the V gene TRBV7-8, with D possibly matching TRBD2 (6 bases). Germline loops: CDR1 SGHVS, CDR2 FQNEAQ. CDR3 length: 15 amino acids. V was clipped by 4 bases and J by 6 bases, with 16 bases between them.

The V and J genes are TRBV28 and TRBJ1-2, with TRBD1 identical over 8 bases. Per germline, CDR1 MDHEN and CDR2 SYDVKM. The junction had 9 bases not matched to a gene; V was cut back by 1 base and J by 8 bases. The length of the CDR3 is 15 residues. The CDR3 coding sequence is TGTGCCAGCAGTTTATCCCGGGACAGGCTGAGCGGCTACACCTTC. Translation: CASSLSRDRLSGYTF.

Comment on this clone: A junction boundary mismatches the germline segment, possibly from a read error. At the DNA level, this CDR3 is encoded by other sequences in the same sample as well. The chain carries TRBV19 and TRBJ1-1; D call uncertain. Germline lookup yields CDR1 LNHDA and CDR2 SQIVND (reference sequence). CDR3 size: 11 residues. The CDR3: CASSLFAEAFF. The CDR3, as DNA: TGTGCCAGTAGTCTTTTCGCTGAGGCTTTCTTT.

This chain uses TRBV10-3 with TRBJ1-4; 8 bases agree with TRBD1. Germline trimming cut 0 bases from V and 8 bases from J; bases unmatched to any gene: 8. This CDR3 is 16 amino acids long. The germline V gene encodes CDR1 ENHRY and CDR2 SYGVKD. The CDR3: CAISESSGTGREKLFF. As DNA, the CDR3 is TGTGCCATCAGTGAGTCGTCAGGGACAGGCAGGGAAAAACTGTTTTTT.

CDR3: CAIRPTGDDTEAFF. The CDR3 nucleotides are TGTGCCATCAGGCCTACAGGGGACGACACTGAAGCTTTCTTT. This chain uses TRBV10-3 with TRBJ1-1; 7 nucleotides align to TRBD1. The trim removed 6 bases at V and 3 bases at J, leaving 7 bases unmatched. The length of the CDR3 is 14 residues. In germline, CDR1 is ENHRY, CDR2 SYGVKD.

J is TRBJ2-5 and V is TRBV29-1; 8 positions agree with TRBD1. The CDR3 runs 14 residues. V shed 8 bases and J 7 bases; nucleotides not matched to a gene: 15. Germline V gene lookup returns CDR1 SQVTM and CDR2 ANQGSEA. The CDR3 DNA sequence: TGCAGCACGACGACAGGGGATAAGATAGGGACCCAGTACTTC. This encodes CSTTTGDKIGTQYF.

This rearrangement joins TRBV2 to TRBJ1-1; no firm D call. Germline CDR1 and CDR2: SNHLY and FYNNEI. The V gene lost 8 bases and the J gene lost 5 bases, with 15 bases spanning the gap. The length of the CDR3 is 13 residues. The CDR3 sequence is CASGGPGWTEAFF. As DNA, the CDR3 is TGTGCCAGCGGTGGGCCAGGTTGGACTGAAGCTTTCTTT.

The J gene is TRBJ1-1, the V gene TRBV2; D is perhaps TRBD1 (5 bases). V lost 6 bases and J lost 5, with 16 bases in between. Germline V gene data show CDR1 as SNHLY and CDR2 as FYNNEI. This CDR3 spans 14 amino acids. The CDR3 region has the DNA TGTGCCAGCAGGCGTCAGGGAGGAGGGACTGAAGCTTTCTTT. Its translation is CASRRQGGGTEAFF.

The chain couples TRBV11-2 to TRBJ2-1; TRBD2 might be the D (6 bases). The germline gives CDR1 SGHAT, CDR2 FQNNGV. CDR3 length: 17 amino acids. V was shortened by 5 bases and J by 8 bases, with 25 bases between the two germline ends. The CDR3: CASSPMHGSLRDYEQFF. Here the CDR3 DNA reads TGTGCCAGCAGCCCTATGCACGGGTCTCTTCGGGACTATGAGCAGTTCTTC.

V gene TRBV4-2 combines with J gene TRBJ2-2; weak D call: TRBD1 (6 bases). CDR1 LGHNA and CDR2 YNFKEQ come from the germline V gene. V was pared by 4 bases and J by 3 bases, with 18 bases between. This CDR3 region has 17 residues. The DNA of the CDR3 is TGTGCCAGCAGCCGATCGGGGAGCAGGGGATACACCGGGGAGCTGTTTTTT. Protein sequence: CASSRSGSRGYTGELFF.

The chain is built from TRBV10-1 and TRBJ2-1; 10 bases line up with TRBD2. The junction had 11 bases not matched to a gene; V was cut back by 10 bases and J by 8 bases. Germline V gives CDR1 WNHNN, CDR2 SYGVQD (reference sequence). CDR3 length: 14 amino acids. CDR3: CANSGRAGGDEQFF. In nucleotides, the CDR3 is TGCGCCAACTCAGGCAGAGCGGGAGGGGATGAGCAGTTCTTC.

The chain carries TRBV6-6 and TRBJ2-4, with 9 bases aligning to TRBD2. Trimming at V came to 5 bases and at J to 8 bases, leaving 10 bases not matched to a gene. The CDR3 sequence is 15 residues long. The V gene's germline CDR1 is MNHNY and CDR2 SVGAGI (reference sequence). The DNA of the CDR3 is TGTGCCAGCAGTCGTTACTTAGCGGGAGCGGACATTCAGTACTTC. It is translated as CASSRYLAGADIQYF.